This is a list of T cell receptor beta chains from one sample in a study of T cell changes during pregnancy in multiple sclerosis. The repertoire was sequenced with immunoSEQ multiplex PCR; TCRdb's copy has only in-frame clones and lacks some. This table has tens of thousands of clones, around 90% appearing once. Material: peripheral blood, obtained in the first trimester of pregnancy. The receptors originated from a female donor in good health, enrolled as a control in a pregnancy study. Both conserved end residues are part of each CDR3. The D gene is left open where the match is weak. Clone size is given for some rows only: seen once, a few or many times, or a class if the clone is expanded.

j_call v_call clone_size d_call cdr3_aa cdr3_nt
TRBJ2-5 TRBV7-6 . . CASSLERGETQYF TGTGCCAGCAGCTTAGAGAGGGGGGAGACCCAGTACTTC
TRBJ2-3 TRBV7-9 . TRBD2 CASSLAVASGGNTQYF TGTGCCAGCAGCTTAGCGGTGGCTAGCGGGGGGAATACGCAGTATTTT
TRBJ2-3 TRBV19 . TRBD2 CASSSSRGADTQYF TGTGCCAGTAGTTCTAGCCGGGGGGCAGATACGCAGTATTTT
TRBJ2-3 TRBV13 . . CASTSSSTDTQYF TGTGCCAGCACCTCTTCTAGCACAGATACGCAGTATTTT
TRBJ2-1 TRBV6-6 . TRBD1 CASSYSGQGDNEQFF TGTGCCAGCAGTTACTCGGGACAGGGTGACAATGAGCAGTTCTTC
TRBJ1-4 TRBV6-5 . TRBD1 CASSSGTGEKLFF TGTGCCAGCAGTTCCGGGACAGGGGAAAAACTGTTTTTT
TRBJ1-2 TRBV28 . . CASSFSAVSNYGYTF TGTGCCAGCAGTTTCTCTGCGGTATCTAACTATGGCTACACCTTC
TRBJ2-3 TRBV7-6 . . CASSLGQGVSADTQYF TGTGCCAGCAGCTTAGGCCAGGGTGTGAGCGCAGATACGCAGTATTTT
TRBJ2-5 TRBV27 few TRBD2 CASSPLGSGEEETQYF TGTGCCAGCAGTCCCCTGGGGAGCGGGGAAGAAGAGACCCAGTACTTC
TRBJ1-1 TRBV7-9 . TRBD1 CASSSRTGGSTNTEAFF TGTGCCAGCAGCTCTCGGACAGGGGGCAGCACGAACACTGAAGCTTTCTTT
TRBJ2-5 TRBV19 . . CARSKPTSRETQYF TGTGCCAGGAGTAAACCGACTAGTAGGGAGACCCAGTACTTC
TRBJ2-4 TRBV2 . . CASRLLLQDIQYF TGTGCCAGCCGTTTACTGCTCCAGGACATTCAGTACTTC
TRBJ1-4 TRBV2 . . CASRATATNEKLFF TGTGCCAGCAGGGCGACAGCTACTAATGAAAAACTGTTTTTT
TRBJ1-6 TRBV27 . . CASSSGYNSPLHF TGTGCCAGCAGTTCAGGATATAATTCACCCCTCCACTTT
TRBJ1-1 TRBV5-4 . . CASSLGATGHLREAFF TGTGCCAGCAGCTTAGGAGCAACAGGCCACCTCCGTGAAGCTTTCTTT
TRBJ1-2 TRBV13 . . CASSIGAFYGYTF TGTGCCAGCAGCATTGGGGCCTTCTATGGCTACACCTTC
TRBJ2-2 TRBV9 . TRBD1 CASSVEGQLTGELFF TGTGCCAGCAGCGTAGAGGGACAGTTAACCGGGGAGCTGTTTTTT
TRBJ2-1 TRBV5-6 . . CASRRRQLNEEQFF TGTGCCAGCAGGCGGCGTCAACTCAATGAGGAGCAGTTCTTC
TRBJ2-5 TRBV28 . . CASSFYGGRWETQYF TGTGCCAGCAGCTTTTATGGTGGGAGGTGGGAGACCCAGTACTTC
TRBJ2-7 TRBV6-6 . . CASSYHLQGTYEQYF TGTGCCAGCAGTTACCACCTACAGGGCACCTACGAGCAGTACTTC
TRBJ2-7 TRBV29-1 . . CSVEDAQAYEQYF TGCAGCGTTGAAGATGCGCAGGCCTACGAGCAGTACTTC
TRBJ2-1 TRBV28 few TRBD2 CASSLLGGTSAYNEQFF TGTGCCAGCAGTTTATTGGGTGGGACTAGCGCCTACAATGAGCAGTTCTTC
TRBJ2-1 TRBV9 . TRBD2 CASSVESASGGAIRDEQFF TGTGCCAGCAGCGTAGAGTCGGCTAGCGGGGGGGCGATTCGGGATGAGCAGTTCTTC
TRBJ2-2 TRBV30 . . CAWSQGPTGELFF TGTGCCTGGAGTCAGGGGCCCACCGGGGAGCTGTTTTTT
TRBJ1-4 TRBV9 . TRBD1 CASSGGGGEKLFF TGTGCCAGCAGCGGAGGGGGCGGTGAAAAACTGTTTTTT
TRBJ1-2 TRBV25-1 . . CASSEPGYGYTF TGTGCCAGCAGTGAACCAGGGTATGGCTACACCTTC
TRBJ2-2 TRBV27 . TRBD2 CASSLRGRADTGELFF TGTGCCAGCAGTTTACGAGGGAGGGCCGACACCGGGGAGCTGTTTTTT
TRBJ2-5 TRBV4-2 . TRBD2 CASSQGGQRGAETQYF TGTGCCAGCAGCCAAGGGGGGCAGCGGGGGGCCGAGACCCAGTACTTC
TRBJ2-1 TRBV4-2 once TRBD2 CASSPSSGVKFF TGTGCCAGCAGCCCTTCGAGCGGGGTTAAGTTCTTC
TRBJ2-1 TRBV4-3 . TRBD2 CASSQLFSPGLAAYNEQFF TGCGCCAGCAGCCAACTTTTTTCTCCGGGACTAGCGGCTTACAATGAGCAGTTCTTC
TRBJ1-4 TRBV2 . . CASNYGEGNEKLFF TGTGCCAGCAATTACGGTGAGGGTAATGAAAAACTGTTTTTT
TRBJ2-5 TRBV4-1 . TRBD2 CASSPRTSGDQETQYF TGCGCCAGCAGCCCCCGGACTAGCGGGGACCAAGAGACCCAGTACTTC
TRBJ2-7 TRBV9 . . CASSPSLRDEQYF TGTGCCAGCAGCCCGTCCCTCCGGGACGAGCAGTACTTC
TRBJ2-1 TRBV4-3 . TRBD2 CASSPHTSGGSGEQFF TGCGCCAGCAGCCCTCATACTAGCGGGGGGTCGGGTGAGCAGTTCTTC
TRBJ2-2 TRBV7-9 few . CASSSLSSADTGELFF TGTGCCAGCAGCTCCCTTTCCAGCGCCGACACCGGGGAGCTGTTTTTT
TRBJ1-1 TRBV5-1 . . CASRRDLGRNTEAFF TGCGCCAGCAGGCGTGACCTGGGGAGGAACACTGAAGCTTTCTTT
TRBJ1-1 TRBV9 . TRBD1 CASSDPLSGGDGSFF TGTGCCAGCAGCGACCCCCTCTCAGGGGGAGATGGGTCTTTCTTT
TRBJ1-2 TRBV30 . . CAWSLGYRDHGYTF TGTGCCTGGAGTCTAGGATACAGGGATCATGGCTACACCTTC
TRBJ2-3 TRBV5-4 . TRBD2 CASSSRLAGATDTQYF TGTGCCAGCAGCTCCCGACTAGCGGGGGCCACAGATACGCAGTATTTT
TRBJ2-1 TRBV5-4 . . CASSPYLGVNNEQFF TGTGCCAGCAGCCCCTATCTGGGAGTAAACAATGAGCAGTTCTTC
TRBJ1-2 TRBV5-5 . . CASSLSRDYGYTF TGTGCCAGCAGCTTGTCCAGGGACTATGGCTACACCTTC
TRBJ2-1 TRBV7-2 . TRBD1 CASSMGQRNEQFF TGTGCCAGCAGCATGGGACAGCGCAATGAGCAGTTCTTC
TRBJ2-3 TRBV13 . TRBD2 CASSSAGTSGGLSTDTQYF TGTGCCAGCAGCTCAGCCGGGACTAGCGGGGGACTTAGCACAGATACGCAGTATTTT
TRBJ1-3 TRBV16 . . CASSQFGDLNTIYF TGTGCCAGCAGCCAATTCGGTGATCTAAACACCATATATTTT
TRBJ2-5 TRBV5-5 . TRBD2 CASSYSGGAETQYF TGTGCCAGCAGCTATAGCGGGGGGGCGGAGACCCAGTACTTC
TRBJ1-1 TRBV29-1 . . CSSRVNTEAFF TGCAGCTCCCGTGTGAACACTGAAGCTTTCTTT
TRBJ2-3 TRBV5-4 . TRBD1 CASRGQGASDTQYF TGTGCCAGCAGGGGACAGGGGGCATCAGATACGCAGTATTTT
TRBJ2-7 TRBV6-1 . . CASSEVQGREQYF TGTGCCAGCAGTGAAGTCCAGGGAAGAGAGCAGTACTTC
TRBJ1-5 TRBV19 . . CASSTPMELGNQPQHF TGTGCCAGTAGTACGCCGATGGAGTTGGGCAATCAGCCCCAGCATTTT
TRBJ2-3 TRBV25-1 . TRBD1 CASSGHRGPRTDTQYF TGTGCCAGCAGTGGTCACAGGGGGCCCCGCACAGATACGCAGTATTTT
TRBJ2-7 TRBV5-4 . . CASSLGTQTYEQYF TGTGCCAGCAGCTTGGGGACACAGACCTACGAGCAGTACTTC